The rows below give T cell receptor beta chains drawn from one sample of a study of CD8+CD57+ T cells in acquired aplastic anemia. TCRdb itself ran the reads through MiXCR, one entry per CDR3 protein. This table holds hundreds of thousands of distinct CDR3 sequences, over 25% found once. The sequenced sample was sorted CD4+, CD8+, or CD8+CD57+ T cells (not recorded which) from PBMCs. Receptor source: a human donor with aplastic anemia. Both conserved end residues are part of each CDR3. The D gene is left open where the match is weak. Clone size is not always given. Where it is, it says once, few, many or a class for expanded clones.

>TRBV6-1|TRBJ2-7|NA|few|12
CASSGTLYEQYF
TGTGCCAGCAGTGGGACCCTTTACGAGCAGTACTTC
>TRBV6-1|TRBJ2-3|NA|NA|13
CASSEDGTDTQYF
TGTGCCAGCAGTGAGGACGGGACAGATACGCAGTATTTT
>TRBV11-2|TRBJ1-4|NA|few|16
CASSLSGVRAGEKLFF
TGTGCCAGCAGCTTATCCGGGGTCAGGGCGGGTGAAAAACTGTTTTTT
>TRBV7-9|TRBJ2-1|TRBD2|few|15
CASSLIGTTSNEQFF
TGTGCCAGCAGCTTGATAGGGACTACGAGCAATGAGCAGTTCTTC
>TRBV30|TRBJ1-2|NA|few|14
CAWRGPGVNYGYTF
TGTGCCTGGAGGGGGCCCGGGGTTAACTATGGCTACACCTTC
>TRBV20-1|TRBJ2-1|TRBD2|few|15
CSAAGTSGHYNEQFF
TGCAGTGCTGCTGGGACTAGCGGACACTACAATGAGCAGTTCTTC
>TRBV20-1|TRBJ1-5|TRBD1|NA|14
CSDPQGRSYQPQHF
TGCAGTGACCCACAGGGGCGAAGTTACCAGCCCCAGCATTTT
>TRBV19|TRBJ1-1|NA|many|14
CASSSQGLNTEAFF
TGTGCCAGTAGTAGCCAGGGCCTGAACACTGAAGCTTTCTTT
>TRBV12-3/TRBV12-4|TRBJ2-3|NA|many|12
CASTHRVDTQYF
TGTGCCAGCACCCACAGGGTGGATACGCAGTATTTT
>TRBV7-9|TRBJ2-5|TRBD1|NA|14
CASEWNRGRETQYF
TGTGCCAGCGAGTGGAACAGGGGTCGGGAGACCCAGTACTTC
>TRBV7-2|TRBJ2-7|NA|many|15
CASSSRGEGLGEQYF
TGTGCCAGCAGCTCACGCGGAGAGGGCCTGGGCGAGCAGTACTTC
>TRBV6-6|TRBJ2-1|TRBD2|few|14
CASRRLAGVNEQFF
TGTGCCAGTAGACGATTAGCGGGAGTTAATGAGCAGTTCTTC
>TRBV15|TRBJ1-4|NA|many|13
CATSRDLGGKLFF
TGTGCCACCAGCAGAGATTTGGGGGGAAAACTGTTTTTT
>TRBV25-1|TRBJ1-5|NA|many|14
CASSAWGAGEPQHF
TGTGCCAGCAGTGCCTGGGGCGCTGGAGAGCCCCAGCATTTT
>TRBV2|TRBJ1-2|NA|NA|12
CASRTNREGYTF
TGTGCCAGCAGAACGAACAGGGAAGGCTACACCTTC
>TRBV7-6|TRBJ2-7|TRBD1|NA|15
CASSLPGQGVYEQYF
TGTGCCAGCAGCTTACCGGGACAGGGGGTGTACGAGCAGTACTTC
>TRBV29-1|TRBJ1-1|NA|NA|12
CSAGQTNTEAFF
TGCAGCGCCGGACAGACCAACACTGAAGCTTTCTTT
>TRBV11-3|TRBJ2-1|NA|NA|18
CASSLGIVPPIPYNEQFF
TGTGCCAGCAGCTTAGGAATAGTCCCCCCCATCCCCTACAATGAGCAGTTCTTC
>TRBV5-1|TRBJ2-1|TRBD2|NA|17
CASSLGGTSVSYNEQFF
TGCGCCAGCAGCTTGGGGGGGACTAGCGTATCCTACAATGAGCAGTTCTTC
>TRBV4-3|TRBJ1-2|NA|NA|18
CASSPDGGGTLVYYGYTF
TGCGCCAGCAGCCCCGACGGGGGAGGCACCCTTGTTTACTATGGCTACACCTTC
>TRBV5-1|TRBJ2-7|NA|many|15
CASSLAGGLSYEQYF
TGCGCCAGCAGCTTGGCCGGGGGACTCTCCTACGAGCAGTACTTC
>TRBV24-1|TRBJ2-2|NA|many|14
CATSTRDYTGELFF
TGTGCCACCAGTACTAGGGATTACACCGGGGAGCTGTTTTTT
>TRBV6-1|TRBJ1-5|NA|NA|13
CASKVARDQPQHF
TGTGCCAGCAAGGTAGCAAGGGATCAGCCCCAGCATTTT
>TRBV20-1|TRBJ2-7|TRBD2|NA|13
CSATSGRTYEQYF
TGCAGTGCTACTAGCGGCCGAACCTACGAGCAGTACTTC
>TRBV5-1|TRBJ1-4|TRBD1|few|16
CASSPGTGSINEKLFF
TGCGCCAGCAGCCCTGGGACAGGCAGTATTAATGAAAAACTGTTTTTT
>TRBV6-4|TRBJ1-4|NA|few|12
CASSSDGQKLFF
TGTGCCAGCAGTTCGGACGGGCAAAAACTGTTTTTT
>TRBV7-9|TRBJ1-6|NA|many|15
CASSLLSGFGSPLHF
TGTGCCAGCAGCTTATTATCAGGGTTCGGATCACCCCTCCACTTT
>TRBV6-1|TRBJ1-1|NA|NA|13
CASRPMSNTEAFF
TGTGCCAGCCGACCGATGTCAAACACTGAAGCTTTCTTT
>TRBV11-2|TRBJ2-1|NA|NA|14
CASSLDIVPGEQFF
TGTGCCAGCAGCTTAGATATCGTTCCAGGAGAGCAGTTCTTC
>TRBV5-5|TRBJ2-1|TRBD2|few|15
CASSLASGRPNEQFF
TGTGCCAGCAGCTTGGCTAGCGGGAGGCCCAATGAGCAGTTCTTC
>TRBV11-2|TRBJ2-7|TRBD1|NA|15
CASSLSGQAIYEQYF
TGTGCCAGCAGCTTATCGGGACAGGCCATCTACGAGCAGTACTTC
>TRBV19|TRBJ2-2|TRBD1|many|15
CASRRTGVGTGELFF
TGTGCCAGTAGGCGGACAGGGGTTGGCACCGGGGAGCTGTTTTTT
>TRBV7-3|TRBJ2-1|NA|NA|15
CASSFRLSSYNEQFF
TGTGCCAGCAGTTTCAGACTAAGCTCCTACAATGAGCAGTTCTTC
>TRBV7-6|TRBJ1-3|NA|many|16
CASSLYSLLPGNTIYF
TGTGCCAGCAGCTTATACAGCCTATTACCTGGAAACACCATATATTTT
>TRBV5-1|TRBJ2-7|TRBD2|many|15
CASSTGGTRDGEQYF
TGCGCCAGCAGCACGGGAGGGACACGGGATGGCGAGCAGTACTTC
>TRBV5-1|TRBJ2-1|NA|NA|14
CASSLEEAGDEQFF
TGCGCCAGCAGCTTGGAAGAGGCGGGCGATGAGCAGTTCTTC
>TRBV25-1|TRBJ2-7|TRBD1|many|15
CASSDLTGQGAEQYF
TGTGCCAGCAGTGATTTGACAGGGCAGGGGGCCGAGCAGTACTTC
>TRBV6-1|TRBJ1-2|TRBD1|few|14
CASSEIGTDYGYTF
TGTGCCAGCAGTGAAATCGGGACAGATTATGGCTACACCTTC
>TRBV11-2|TRBJ2-6|NA|NA|15
CASSFPGAGANVLTF
TGTGCCAGCAGCTTTCCGGGGGCTGGGGCCAACGTCCTGACTTTC
>TRBV6-5|TRBJ1-3|NA|NA|15
CASSFDDFSGNTIYF
TGTGCCAGCAGTTTCGATGACTTCTCTGGAAACACCATATATTTT
>TRBV9|TRBJ2-1|NA|NA|16
CASSPGTAAFRNEQFF
TGTGCCAGCAGCCCCGGGACTGCGGCCTTCCGGAATGAGCAGTTCTTC
>TRBV12-3/TRBV12-4|TRBJ2-7|NA|NA|14
CASSLVGTDGEQYF
TGTGCCAGCAGTTTAGTTGGGACGGACGGCGAGCAGTACTTC
>TRBV7-9|TRBJ2-7|TRBD2|many|14
CASSKGLDAYEQYF
TGTGCCAGCAGCAAGGGACTAGACGCCTACGAGCAGTACTTC
>TRBV18|TRBJ1-1|NA|NA|16
CASSPPIRGRNTEAFF
TGTGCCAGCTCACCACCGATTCGGGGGAGGAACACTGAAGCTTTCTTT
>TRBV15|TRBJ1-1|TRBD1|many|13
CATSGTDRAEAFF
TGTGCCACCAGTGGGACCGACAGGGCGGAAGCTTTCTTT
>TRBV5-1|TRBJ1-1|TRBD1|many|14
CASSLTGAHTEAFF
TGCGCCAGCAGCTTGACAGGGGCACACACTGAAGCTTTCTTT
>TRBV25-1|TRBJ1-6|NA|medium-sized|14
CASSPGTRGSPLHF
TGTGCCAGCAGCCCAGGGACTCGCGGATCACCCCTCCACTTT
>TRBV6-1|TRBJ1-1|TRBD1|NA|14
CASGVRGHRTEAFF
TGTGCCAGCGGGGTTAGGGGGCACAGGACTGAAGCTTTCTTT
>TRBV24-1|TRBJ2-1|NA|many|15
CATSERRRPGNEQFF
TGTGCCACCAGTGAGCGACGTAGGCCTGGCAATGAGCAGTTCTTC
>TRBV30|TRBJ1-6|NA|NA|14
CAWRREGGSSPLHF
TGTGCCTGGCGACGTGAAGGGGGAAGTTCACCCCTCCACTTT